These 12 T cell receptor beta chains were sequenced from one sample in a study of T-cell memory formation after mild COVID-19. TCRdb re-derived calls from the 5' RACE reads in MiXCR, one entry per CDR3 protein. The data show a few hundred thousand distinct CDR3 sequences, around 30% seen once. The source material was PBMCs or a T cell subset sorted from them (not recorded which). The receptors derive from an adult woman who had mild COVID-19 (a few samples of this study predate the infection). Cell type and time point are not known.

This clonotype was detected only a few times. The rearrangement uses TRBV11-3 and TRBJ2-1; 11 bases map to TRBD2. The CDR3 totals 16 residues. V shed 4 bases and J 5 bases; nucleotides not matched to a gene: 7. Germline V CDR1 and CDR2: SGHNT, YENEEA. The DNA for the CDR3 is TGTGCCAGCAGCTCAGGAGGGACTAGCGGAAACAATGAGCAGTTCTTC. Translated, it gives CASSSGGTSGNNEQFF.

The table lists this clonotype with a few counts. CDR3 coding DNA: TGTGCCAGCAGGGGACAGGGAAGTGGCAATCAGCCCCAGCATTTT. Amino acid sequence: CASRGQGSGNQPQHF. The chain recombines TRBV12-3 or TRBV12-4 with TRBJ1-5, with 9 bases aligning to TRBD1. Trimming at V came to 6 bases and at J to 2 bases, leaving 5 bases not matched to a gene. This CDR3 contains 15 residues.

This clonotype was seen only a few times. V gene TRBV6-2 or TRBV6-3 combines with J gene TRBJ1-1; the D is unclear. Trimming removed 7 bases from V and 1 base from J, with 19 bases in between. Germline-derived CDR1 and CDR2 are MNHEY and SVGEGT. The CDR3 length is 16 residues. The CDR3, as DNA: TGTGCCAGCATTGTACGGGTAGGTTTGGAGAACACTGAAGCTTTCTTT. Amino acids: CASIVRVGLENTEAFF.

This clonotype was picked up a small number of times. V and J are TRBV7-9 and TRBJ2-1; 11 bases are shared with TRBD2. Germline CDR1 reads SEHNR; CDR2 reads FQNEAQ (reference sequence). The CDR3 runs to 15 residues. The junction had 8 bases not matched to a gene; V was cut back by 5 bases and J by 8 bases. The CDR3 bases are TGTGCCAGCAGCATTCTAGCGGGAGGTGGTGATGAGCAGTTCTTC. As protein: CASSILAGGGDEQFF.

This clonotype was recorded at least ten times. V usage is TRBV4-3 and J usage is TRBJ2-1, with 14 bases that match TRBD2. This CDR3 contains 17 residues. Germline CDR1 reads LGHNA; CDR2 reads YSLEER. The J segment lost 8 bases and the V segment lost 4 bases, leaving 10 bases of the junction unmatched. CDR3 protein: CASSLGTSGSGSDEQFF. The CDR3 DNA follows: TGCGCCAGCAGCCTCGGGACTAGCGGGAGCGGTAGCGATGAGCAGTTCTTC.

In this sample, this clonotype turned up a few times. V usage is TRBV9 and J usage is TRBJ1-1, with 9 bases matching TRBD1. The CDR3 covers 16 residues. CDR1 is SGDLS, CDR2 YYNGEE, per germline. Trimming removed 4 bases from V and 1 base from J; junction bases left unmatched: 8. DNA of the CDR3: TGTGCCAGCAGCATATGGTCGGGACAGGGGAACACTGAAGCTTTCTTT. Encoded protein: CASSIWSGQGNTEAFF.

V is TRBV7-9 and J is TRBJ1-2; no clear D gene. The V end lost 6 bases, the J end lost 5 bases, and 19 bases lay between the germline ends. Per germline, CDR1 SEHNR and CDR2 FQNEAQ (reference sequence). The CDR3 length is 15 residues. The CDR3 DNA reads as TGTGCCAGCAGGCCTGGGGTCTCCAAAGGATATGGCTACACCTTC. Translating it yields CASRPGVSKGYGYTF.

This clonotype was seen only a few times. The chain couples TRBV2 to TRBJ1-2; D call uncertain. CDR3 length: 14 residues. With 7 bases removed from V and 4 bases from J, the gap between germline ends came to 16 bases. CDR1 and CDR2 (germline): SNHLY, FYNNEI. CDR3 in DNA: TGTGCCAGCACCCGGGTCCCGGGAGGCTATGGCTACACCTTC. Protein sequence: CASTRVPGGYGYTF. The full variable domain, its missing parts supplied by reference TRBV2 and TRBJ1-2, is EPEVTQTPSHQVTQMGQEVILRCVPISNHLYFYWYRQILGQKVEFLVSFYNNEISEKSEIFDDQFSVERPDGSNFTLKIRSTKLEDSAMYFCASTRVPGGYGYTFGSGTRLTVV.

The chain uses TRBV15 and TRBJ2-7; D uncertain. Trimming removed 0 bases at V and 3 bases at J, with 12 bases between. Germline V CDR1 and CDR2: LNHNV, YYDKDF (reference sequence). The CDR3 is 15 amino acids. CDR3 DNA: TGTGCCACCAGCAGAGATGTTGGCTACTTCTACGAGCAGTACTTC. This encodes CATSRDVGYFYEQYF. Full variable domain (remainder filled in from reference TRBV15 and TRBJ2-7): DAMVIQNPRYQVTQFGKPVTLSCSQTLNHNVMYWYQQKSSQAPKLLFHYYDKDFNNEADTPDNFQSRRPNTSFCFLDIRSPGLGDTAMYLCATSRDVGYFYEQYFGPGTRLTVT.

The CDR3 sequence is CSVPGYAGSGNTIYF. The CDR3 bases are TGCAGTGTTCCGGGTTACGCTGGCTCTGGAAACACCATATATTTT. The rearrangement links TRBV20-1 to TRBJ1-3; D unclear. The CDR3 has 15 amino acids. Germline-derived CDR1 and CDR2 are DFQATT and SNEGSKA (reference sequence). V gave up 7 bases and J gave up 0 bases, with 16 bases separating them.

To note about this clonotype: A read error may be the cause here, since a much bigger clone is one base away. The chain links TRBV4-3 to TRBJ2-7; weak D call: TRBD1 (5 bases). This CDR3 contains 13 residues. The germline V gene has CDR1 LGHNA and CDR2 YSLEER. This CDR3 is CASSTQAGMEVDF. CDR3 nucleotide sequence: TGCGCCAGCAGCACCCAGGCAGGGATGGAAGTAGACTTC.

The J gene is TRBJ1-1, the V gene TRBV7-2, with D perhaps matching TRBD1 (5 bases). The germline V gene has CDR1 SGHTA and CDR2 FQGNSA. The CDR3 runs 17 residues. With 3 bases removed from V and 5 bases from J, the gap between germline ends came to 22 bases. The CDR3 DNA sequence: TGTGCCAGCAGCTTCCAACCAGCAAGCCGAGGGGCGACTGAAGCTTTCTTT. The encoded protein is CASSFQPASRGATEAFF.